These 14 T cell receptor beta chains originate from one sample sequenced in a study of control samples from healthy donors and cancer patients. The table came from immunoSEQ multiplex PCR; TCRdb's copy has only in-frame clones and leaves some out. In all, the sample yields fewer than 250,000 clones. The sequenced material came from blood. The receptors were gathered from a woman in her 30s in good health.

The rearrangement links TRBV11-2 to TRBJ1-2; perhaps TRBD1 as D (6 bases). V dropped 3 bases and J dropped 7 bases, with 15 bases sitting between them. The CDR3 is made up of 14 amino acids. Germline V lookup: CDR1 SGHAT, CDR2 FQNNGV. The CDR3 here is CASSFAAGAGGYTF. The CDR3 coding sequence is TGTGCCAGCAGCTTCGCCGCGGGGGCGGGTGGCTACACCTTC.

The chain joins TRBV21-1 to TRBJ1-5; TRBD1, the table's D call, lacks a check against the DNA. TRBV21-1 is termed a pseudogene. The CDR3 length is 21 residues. The CDR3 nucleotides are TGTGCCAGCAGCAAAAGGGGGTGGGAAACAGGGGCAAACAATAGCAATCAGCCCCAGCATTTT. Protein: CASSKRGWETGANNSNQPQHF.

The rearrangement uses TRBV6-6 and TRBJ1-4, with TRBD1 matching 8 bases. The length of the CDR3 is 16 residues. Looked up from germline, CDR1 is MNHNY and CDR2 is SVGAGI (reference sequence). Trimming took 2 bases from V and 7 from J; bases not matched to a gene: 9. The CDR3 spells CASSYRQGAKSEKLFF. The CDR3 DNA is TGTGCCAGCAGTTACCGGCAGGGGGCAAAAAGTGAAAAACTGTTTTTT.

The chain joins TRBV28 to TRBJ1-5; the match to TRBD1 covers 8 bases. The CDR3 has 14 residues. J lost 4 bases, V lost 3 bases, and 2 bases had no gene match. Germline CDR1 is MDHEN and CDR2 is SYDVKM. CDR3 loop: CASSFRGRNQPQHF. CDR3 sequence (DNA): TGTGCCAGCAGTTTCAGGGGGCGGAATCAGCCCCAGCATTTT.

As for this clone: The same CDR3 also results from other DNA sequences found in this sample. The V gene is TRBV18, the J gene TRBJ2-7; D uncertain. Germline lookup yields CDR1 KGHSH and CDR2 LQKENI. Trimming pared 3 bases from V and 3 bases from J, leaving 3 bases between. The CDR3 sequence is 11 residues long. The CDR3, as DNA: TGTGCCAGCTCACCTAACTACGAGCAGTACTTC. Its translation is CASSPNYEQYF. Full variable domain (remainder filled in from reference TRBV18 and TRBJ2-7): NAGVMQNPRHLVRRRGQEARLRCSPMKGHSHVYWYRQLPEEGLKFMVYLQKENIIDESGMPKERFSAEFPKEGPSILRIQQVVRGDSAAYFCASSPNYEQYFGPGTRLTVT.

The V and J genes are TRBV28 and TRBJ1-2, with a tentative D call TRBD1 (5 bases). The CDR3 consists of 13 residues. From germline, CDR1 is MDHEN and CDR2 SYDVKM. V dropped 6 bases and J dropped 4 bases, with 12 bases sitting between them. DNA of the CDR3: TGTGCCAGCAGCGGTAGGGGACCCTATGGCTACACCTTC. Residues: CASSGRGPYGYTF.

This chain joins TRBV3-1 (or the pseudogene TRBV3-2) and TRBJ2-1; D possibly corresponds to TRBD1 (6 bases). Per the germline V gene, CDR1 is LGHDT and CDR2 is YNNKEL (reference sequence). CDR3 size: 12 residues. The V gene lost 1 base and the J gene lost 15 bases, with 13 bases spanning the gap. The chain's CDR3 is CASSQGTGSVFF. CDR3 sequence (DNA): TGTGCCAGCAGCCAAGGAACAGGGTCTGTGTTCTTC.

The chain couples TRBV27 to TRBJ1-1, with D perhaps matching TRBD1 (5 bases). Between the trimmed V and J ends, which lost 1 base and 5 bases, there was a span of 8 bases. The CDR3 runs to 13 residues. Germline values: CDR1 MNHEY, CDR2 SMNVEV (reference sequence). CDR3 nucleotide sequence: TGTGCCAGCAGTTTATTAGGGGTTACTGAAGCTTTCTTT. It specifies CASSLLGVTEAFF.

About this clone: The sample carries other DNA sequences with the same CDR3. The chain joins TRBV24-1 to TRBJ2-1, with unresolved D. The CDR3 covers 14 residues. Between the trimmed V and J ends, which lost 4 bases and 2 bases, there was a span of 8 bases. Germline CDR1 reads KGHDR; CDR2 reads SFDVKD. The CDR3 protein is CATSDPRTYNEQFF. CDR3 in DNA: TGTGCCACCAGTGACCCCAGAACCTACAATGAGCAGTTCTTC.

The chain carries TRBV11-2 and TRBJ2-3; a weak D match, TRBD2 (6 bases). Trimming pared 5 bases from V and 0 bases from J, leaving 12 bases between. The length of the CDR3 is 15 residues. Germline-derived CDR1 and CDR2 are SGHAT and FQNNGV. CDR3 loop: CASSIVGGSTDTQYF. The CDR3 DNA follows: TGTGCCAGCAGCATTGTCGGGGGTAGCACAGATACGCAGTATTTT. The whole variable domain, remainder taken from reference TRBV11-2 and TRBJ2-3, is EAGVAQSPRYKIIEKRQSVAFWCNPISGHATLYWYQQILGQGPKLLIQFQNNGVVDDSQLPKDRFSAERLKGVDSTLKIQPAKLEDSAVYLCASSIVGGSTDTQYFGPGTRLTVL.

The chain uses TRBV25-1 and TRBJ1-3; D is undetermined. The CDR3 loop spans 15 amino acids. The germline gives CDR1 MGHDK, CDR2 SYGVNS. V lost 2 bases, J lost 0 bases, and 8 bases lay in between. The CDR3 loop is CASSEEGRSGNTIYF. CDR3 in DNA: TGTGCCAGCAGTGAAGAAGGGCGCTCTGGAAACACCATATATTTT.

The V call is TRBV5-1, the J call TRBJ2-7, with 11 bases fitting TRBD1. There are 16 residues in the CDR3. The germline V gene has CDR1 SGHRS and CDR2 YFSETQ. Trimming took 4 bases from V and 5 from J; bases not matched to a gene: 11. The CDR3 spells CASSLFPGTGGHEQYF. CDR3 in DNA: TGCGCCAGCAGCCTATTTCCCGGGACAGGGGGTCACGAGCAGTACTTC.

The J gene is TRBJ1-4, the V gene TRBV7-6, with TRBD1 identical over 7 bases. CDR1 SGHVS and CDR2 FNYEAQ come from the germline V gene. This CDR3 is built from 16 residues. The ends lost 1 base at V and 3 bases at J; junction bases unmatched: 5. The CDR3 DNA reads as TGTGCCAGCAGCTTAGAAGGGCAGGGGGCTAATGAAAAACTGTTTTTT. Translation: CASSLEGQGANEKLFF.

The chain uses TRBV5-8 and TRBJ1-5; the D is unclear. CDR3 size: 14 residues. Trimming took 4 bases from V and 0 from J, leaving 8 bases between them. Germline CDR1 SGHTS, CDR2 YDEGEE. The chain's CDR3 is CASSISYSNQPQHF. The CDR3 bases are TGTGCCAGCAGCATTAGCTATAGCAATCAGCCCCAGCATTTT.